Reported below is one T cell receptor beta chain. This sample is part of a study of T-cell memory formation after mild COVID-19. Trimming removed 2 bases at V and 1 base at J, with 8 bases between. Germline V gene sequence: CDR1 MNHEY, CDR2 SMNVEV (reference sequence). CDR3 length equals 14 residues. One entry per CDR3 protein results from TCRdb running MiXCR on the 5' RACE reads. The sample shows around 55,000 distinct CDR3 sequences, more than 8% of them seen only once. This chain joins TRBV27 and TRBJ1-1; D remains ambiguous. This TCR came from a man between 18 and 35 years old who had mild COVID-19 (a few samples of this study predate the infection). Cell type and time point are not known. The specimen was PBMCs or a T cell subset sorted from them (not recorded which). CDR3 coding DNA: TGTGCCAGCAGTTTACTTGGAGCGAACACTGAAGCTTTCTTT. This sequence encodes CASSLLGANTEAFF.